This TCR beta chain was found in a study of technical replicates of blood from several donors. Repertoires were generated with immunoSEQ multiplex PCR, while TCRdb's copy carries only in-frame clones and drops some. Of 65,000 to 95,000 clones in the sample, roughly 98% were seen once. V lost 6 bases to trimming and J lost 12 bases; unmatched junction nucleotides: 10. Looked up from germline, CDR1 is SGHTA and CDR2 is FQGNSA. CDR3 size: 12 residues. Sequenced material: T cells isolated from PBMCs. This sequence joins TRBV7-2 and TRBJ2-5; 7 bases align to TRBD2. The receptor was isolated from a human donor in good health. The CDR3 DNA is TGTGCCAGCAGGGTTAGCGGGCCGGGGAAGTACTTC. It yields the protein CASRVSGPGKYF.